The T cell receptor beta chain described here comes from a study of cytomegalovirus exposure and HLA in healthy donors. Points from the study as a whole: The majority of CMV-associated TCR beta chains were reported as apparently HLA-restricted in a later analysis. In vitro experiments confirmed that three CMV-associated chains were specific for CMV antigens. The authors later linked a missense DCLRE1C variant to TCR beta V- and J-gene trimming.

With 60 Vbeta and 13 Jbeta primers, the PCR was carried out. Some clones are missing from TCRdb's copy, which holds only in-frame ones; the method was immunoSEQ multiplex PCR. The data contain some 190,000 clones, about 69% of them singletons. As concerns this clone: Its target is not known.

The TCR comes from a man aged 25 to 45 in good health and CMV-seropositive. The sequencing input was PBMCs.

DNA for the CDR3: TGCGCCAGCAGCCAAATCTCTTGGGCAGGGGCTGAAGAGACCCAGTACTTC. As protein: CASSQISWAGAEETQYF. V is TRBV4-3 and J is TRBJ2-5; a possible D gene is TRBD1 (6 bases). V was shortened by 2 bases and J by 3 bases, with 19 bases between the two germline ends. The CDR3 sequence is 17 residues long. Germline CDR1 and CDR2: LGHNA and YSLEER.